Each of the 13 T cell receptor beta chains below was sequenced from the same sample in a study of OX40 agonist ivuxolimab in advanced cancers. Assay: immunoSEQ multiplex PCR; the TCRdb copy retains only in-frame clones and omits some. This table has tens of thousands of clones, approximately 86% appearing once. The specimen comprised CD4+ or CD8+ T cells sorted from blood, sampled in a trial of the OX40 agonist ivuxolimab. The receptors come from an adult with an advanced solid tumor such as melanoma, head and neck, liver or kidney cancer.

In nucleotides, the CDR3 is TGTGCCAGTGCGGTAACTAGCACAGATACGCAGTATTTT. It encodes CASAVTSTDTQYF. V usage is TRBV19 and J usage is TRBJ2-3; D uncertain. V gave up 8 bases and J gave up 0 bases, with 9 bases separating them. This CDR3 spans 13 amino acids. CDR1 LNHDA and CDR2 SQIVND come from the germline V gene (reference sequence).

The V and J genes are TRBV18 and TRBJ2-3, with D possibly TRBD1 on 6 matching bases. Looked up from germline, CDR1 is KGHSH and CDR2 is LQKENI. The V end was cut by 3 bases, the J end by 4 bases, with 17 bases between. CDR3 length: 16 residues. CDR3 coding DNA: TGTGCCAGCTCACCTGGCCCCAGGGGTAATGCAGATACGCAGTATTTT. It codes for CASSPGPRGNADTQYF.

This rearrangement joins TRBV27 to TRBJ2-5; tentative D call: TRBD2 (7 bases). Germline CDR1 and CDR2: MNHEY and SMNVEV (reference sequence). Trimming removed 5 bases from V and 2 bases from J, with 12 bases in between. The CDR3 spans 14 residues. CDR3 nucleotides: TGTGCCAGCAGTATGGGAGGGGGGCAAGAGACCCAGTACTTC. It translates to CASSMGGGQETQYF.

This chain joins TRBV4-1 and TRBJ2-1; no firm D call. The CDR3 is made up of 13 amino acids. The germline CDR1 and CDR2 sequences are MGHRA and YSYEKL. With 1 base removed from V and 5 bases from J, the gap between germline ends came to 6 bases. The CDR3, as DNA: TGCGCCAGCAGCCAAGTACCTGACAATGAGCAGTTCTTC. Translated, it gives CASSQVPDNEQFF.

This clone has a single count. The rearrangement joins TRBV6-5 to TRBJ1-5; D remains ambiguous. The CDR3 sequence is 15 residues long. Germline V CDR1 and CDR2: MNHEY, SVGAGI. Trimming pared 2 bases from V and 3 bases from J, leaving 11 bases between. CDR3 nucleotides: TGTGCCAGCAGTTACCTCGCGGGAGACAATCAGCCCCAGCATTTT. Encoded protein: CASSYLAGDNQPQHF.

The chain is built from TRBV7-6 and TRBJ2-5; the D is unclear. Trimming took off 0 bases at V and 4 bases at J, with 0 bases between the two ends. Germline CDR1 and CDR2: SGHVS and FNYEAQ. CDR3 length: 11 residues. Here the CDR3 reads CASSLAETQYF. The CDR3 nucleotides read TGTGCCAGCAGCTTAGCAGAGACCCAGTACTTC.

The table lists this clone with a few counts. The rearrangement links TRBV27 to TRBJ2-7; 7 nucleotides align to TRBD1. V lost 4 bases, J lost 2 bases, and 8 bases stayed unmatched. The length of the CDR3 is 15 residues. Germline V gene lookup returns CDR1 MNHEY and CDR2 SMNVEV (reference sequence). The CDR3 nucleotides are TGTGCCAGCAGTTCGTCCCCGACAGGGACCTACGAGCAGTACTTC. It encodes CASSSSPTGTYEQYF.

This clone is a singleton in its sample. The genes are TRBV28 and TRBJ1-1; 8 bases line up with TRBD1. The germline V gene has CDR1 MDHEN and CDR2 SYDVKM. Trimming cost V 7 bases and J 3 bases; bases outside gene matches: 13. CDR3 size: 16 residues. CDR3 DNA sequence: TGTGCCAGCACCCTTGGGCAGGGGGCTTGGTACACTGAAGCTTTCTTT. As protein: CASTLGQGAWYTEAFF.

This chain connects TRBV19 to TRBJ2-2, with 13 bases fitting TRBD2. This CDR3 contains 22 residues. Germline V lookup: CDR1 LNHDA, CDR2 SQIVND (reference sequence). After removal of 1 base from V and 1 base from J, the junction contained 15 bases not matched to a gene. The CDR3 DNA follows: TGTGCCAGTAGTATAGTTCCCGGACTAGCGGGGGCACCACTCGGGAACACCGGGGAGCTGTTTTTT. Protein product: CASSIVPGLAGAPLGNTGELFF.

The chain carries TRBV19 and TRBJ2-1, with unresolved D. CDR3 length: 13 residues. The V end was cut by 3 bases, the J end by 8 bases, with 11 bases between. In germline, CDR1 is LNHDA, CDR2 SQIVND (reference sequence). CDR3 bases: TGTGCCAGTAGTATGGGCACCTATTATGAGCAGTTCTTC. It translates to CASSMGTYYEQFF.

The genes are TRBV14 and TRBJ2-7; 7 nucleotides line up with TRBD2. CDR3 length: 16 amino acids. Germline V gene sequence: CDR1 SGHDN, CDR2 FVKESK. The J segment lost 2 bases and the V segment lost 4 bases, leaving 11 bases of the junction unmatched. The CDR3 reads CASSPPETSYTYEQYF. The CDR3 region has the DNA TGTGCCAGCAGCCCACCCGAGACTAGCTATACCTACGAGCAGTACTTC.

V usage is TRBV19 and J usage is TRBJ2-3; no reliable D call. CDR1 is LNHDA and CDR2 is SQIVND in the germline V gene (reference sequence). V was shortened by 3 bases and J by 6 bases, with 7 bases between the two germline ends. The CDR3 length is 12 residues. CDR3 residues: CASSIPGDTQYF. The CDR3 DNA is TGTGCCAGTAGTATCCCTGGGGATACGCAGTATTTT. Full variable domain (missing parts from reference TRBV19 and TRBJ2-3): DGGITQSPKYLFRKEGQNVTLSCEQNLNHDAMYWYRQDPGQGLRLIYYSQIVNDFQKGDIAEGYSVSREKKESFPLTVTSAQKNPTAFYLCASSIPGDTQYFGPGTRLTVL.

The gene calls are TRBV19 and TRBJ2-7, with D perhaps TRBD2 (7 bases). CDR3 length: 12 residues. Germline lookup yields CDR1 LNHDA and CDR2 SQIVND (reference sequence). The V end was cut by 8 bases, the J end by 6 bases, with 14 bases between. The CDR3 spells CASWGGGAEQYF. In DNA, the CDR3 is TGTGCCAGTTGGGGAGGGGGGGCCGAGCAGTACTTC.